This is a list of T cell receptor beta chains from one sample in a study of persistence of HIV-infected CD4 T cells. Antigens for these TCRs are unknown. TCRdb keeps only in-frame clones here, not all; method: immunoSEQ multiplex PCR. Among 35,000 to 45,000 clones listed, about 84% were seen once. Sequencing was performed on cultured CD4+ T cells from PBMCs, taken from a patient who received antiretroviral therapy. The receptors come from an adult with HIV. The donor label of this sample is uncertain. Each CDR3 is given with its conserved first and last residue.

cdr3_length | j_call | v_call | cdr3_aa
12 | TRBJ2-3 | TRBV9 | CASSVVTDTQYF
16 | TRBJ1-6 | TRBV5-6 | CASRDGLRGFYSPLHF
20 | TRBJ1-6 | TRBV24-1 | CATSDLQGPGGGSYNSPLHF
13 | TRBJ1-2 | TRBV28 | CASSLRPADGYTF
18 | TRBJ2-3 | TRBV5-4 | CASSLPLGAGRSTDTQYF
13 | TRBJ2-5 | TRBV18 | CASSPNGKETQYF
15 | TRBJ2-1 | TRBV2 | CASSPGTGSYNEQFF
17 | TRBJ2-3 | TRBV3-1/TRBV3-2 | CASSNTGTSGGKNTQYF
15 | TRBJ2-1 | TRBV19 | CASSINRARYNEQFF
15 | TRBJ1-5 | TRBV18 | CASSPTGGGNQPQHF
17 | TRBJ2-3 | TRBV2 | CASSVVGTSGYPDTQYF
14 | TRBJ2-2 | TRBV6-4 | CASRPDAGTGELFF
16 | TRBJ2-1 | TRBV3-1/TRBV3-2 | CASSQDSGAGGPEQFF
12 | TRBJ2-2 | TRBV10-3 | CAIRSARGELFF
15 | TRBJ1-2 | TRBV5-5 | CASSFDSTSNYGYTF
13 | TRBJ2-3 | TRBV5-1 | CATGTGHTDTQYF
16 | TRBJ2-2 | TRBV21-1 | CASSHRDSPYTGELFF
15 | TRBJ1-5 | TRBV2 | CASSVFGYSNQPQHF
17 | TRBJ1-5 | TRBV4-1 | CASSPSIVRGSGQPQHF
16 | TRBJ1-5 | TRBV4-2 | CASSQDLRGGNQPQHF
20 | TRBJ2-1 | TRBV27 | CASSLSLAGGPFWAYNEQFF
14 | TRBJ2-7 | TRBV7-2 | CASSTTSGAYEQYF
14 | TRBJ1-1 | TRBV19 | CASSIDRVYTEAFF
13 | TRBJ1-5 | TRBV19 | CASSWGGHQPQHF
15 | TRBJ1-5 | TRBV10-3 | CAISESRGGNQPQHF
16 | TRBJ2-3 | TRBV7-2 | CASSLAGGFDTDTQYF
14 | TRBJ2-2 | TRBV7-2 | CASSRGGATGELFF
17 | TRBJ1-1 | TRBV19 | CASSMFGVGPGGAEAFF
15 | TRBJ2-3 | TRBV7-9 | CASSPGGARTDTQYF
15 | TRBJ1-4 | TRBV5-1 | CASSYGTGETEKLFF
15 | TRBJ1-3 | TRBV5-5 | CASSPGQGAGNTIYF
17 | TRBJ1-3 | TRBV5-1 | CASSYTYAQGGRNTIYF
17 | TRBJ1-3 | TRBV4-2 | CASSQGEITRAWNTIYF
13 | TRBJ1-2 | TRBV3-1/TRBV3-2 | CASSPQGNYGYTF
13 | TRBJ2-1 | TRBV15 | CATSRVIRYEQFF
12 | TRBJ2-2 | TRBV2 | CASSALGGELFF
15 | TRBJ1-2 | TRBV15 | CATSREMSGADGYTF
11 | TRBJ1-1 | TRBV12-3/TRBV12-4 | CASSPYKEAFF
19 | TRBJ2-6 | TRBV27 | CASSTEAIETGAGANVLTF
16 | TRBJ2-7 | TRBV7-6 | CASSLNGGGTSYEQYF
14 | TRBJ2-4 | TRBV29-1 | CSAGTGGTKNIQYF